These 27 T cell receptor beta chains originate from one sample sequenced in a study of T cells after somatic rescue of genetic block. Sequenced by immunoSEQ multiplex PCR; TCRdb stores in-frame clones only, minus some. The table shows fewer than 150,000 clones, with 90% to 95% occurring only once. Sequencing was performed on peripheral blood mononuclear cells (PBMCs). The receptors derive from a woman younger than 35.

The genes are TRBV7-9 and TRBJ2-1; 7 nucleotides align to TRBD2. The CDR3 has 16 residues. V lost 0 bases, J lost 3 bases, and 5 bases stayed unmatched. Germline CDR1 reads SEHNR; CDR2 reads FQNEAQ (reference sequence). The CDR3 here is CASSLARGGVYNEQFF. The DNA of the CDR3 is TGTGCCAGCAGCTTAGCCCGTGGGGGGGTCTACAATGAGCAGTTCTTC.

V usage is TRBV30 and J usage is TRBJ1-2, with a tentative D call TRBD1 (5 bases). Trimming stripped 7 bases from V and 2 bases from J, with 26 bases between. This CDR3 has 17 residues. The germline CDR1 and CDR2 sequences are GTSNPN and SVGIG (reference sequence). This chain's CDR3 is CALRDRVRAGRNYGYTF. The CDR3, as DNA: TGTGCCTTACGCGACCGGGTCAGGGCAGGGAGGAACTATGGCTACACCTTC. The full variable domain, completed using reference TRBV30 and TRBJ1-2, is SQTIHQWPATLVQPVGSPLSLECTVEGTSNPNLYWYRQAAGRGLQLLFYSVGIGQISSEVPQNLSASRPQDRQFILSSKKLLLSDSGFYLCALRDRVRAGRNYGYTFGSGTRLTVV.

This chain joins TRBV7-2 and TRBJ2-5; 8 positions match TRBD2. The CDR3 sequence is 16 residues long. V shed 5 bases and J 2 bases; nucleotides not matched to a gene: 10. In germline, CDR1 is SGHTA, CDR2 FQGNSA. The CDR3 DNA reads TGTGCCAGCAGCGCCGGACTAGCAGTGGGGCAAGAGACCCAGTACTTC. It specifies CASSAGLAVGQETQYF.

The V call is TRBV6-5, the J call TRBJ2-7; 8 bases fit TRBD2. CDR1 and CDR2 from the germline V gene are MNHEY and SVGAGI. Trimming took 2 bases from V and 3 from J; bases not matched to a gene: 3. The CDR3 covers 14 residues. The CDR3 reads CASSYGTRLYEQYF. The CDR3, as DNA: TGTGCCAGCAGTTACGGGACTAGGCTCTACGAGCAGTACTTC.

This chain links TRBV11-2 with TRBJ2-2; 9 bases are a match to TRBD2. The germline gives CDR1 SGHAT, CDR2 FQNNGV. CDR3 length: 15 amino acids. V dropped 3 bases and J dropped 7; count of bases not matched to a gene: 6. CDR3 nucleotide sequence: TGTGCCAGCAGCTTTATAGCGGGGGTTTACGGGGAGCTGTTTTTT. Encoded protein: CASSFIAGVYGELFF.

CDR3 amino acids: CASSLGQGVSYEQYF. DNA for the CDR3: TGTGCCAGCAGCTTAGGGCAGGGAGTCTCCTACGAGCAGTACTTC. The chain couples TRBV7-9 to TRBJ2-7, with D perhaps assigned TRBD1 or TRBD2 (5 bases each). This CDR3 is built from 15 residues. Germline lookup yields CDR1 SEHNR and CDR2 FQNEAQ (reference sequence). The V and J ends lost 1 base and 0 bases respectively, with 10 bases between them.

The rearrangement links TRBV5-6 to TRBJ1-2; TRBD1 matches 7 bases. The CDR3 has 16 residues. Germline loops: CDR1 SGHDT, CDR2 YYEEEE. V dropped 5 bases and J dropped 7; count of bases not matched to a gene: 17. Written as DNA, the CDR3 is TGTGCCAGCAGTTTAAGAGACAGGGTTCATACTGGTGGCTACACCTTC. Its protein product is CASSLRDRVHTGGYTF.

The chain has TRBV5-4 and TRBJ2-3; 8 bases map to TRBD2. J was trimmed by 2 bases and V by 1 base; bases with no gene match: 6. This CDR3 has 16 residues. From germline, CDR1 is SGHNT and CDR2 YYREEE (reference sequence). CDR3 residues: CASSLRAGADTDTQYF. As DNA, the CDR3 is TGTGCCAGCAGCTTGCGAGCGGGGGCCGACACAGATACGCAGTATTTT. Drawing the rest from reference TRBV5-4 and TRBJ2-3, the complete variable domain is ETGVTQSPTHLIKTRGQQVTLRCSSQSGHNTVSWYQQALGQGPQFIFQYYREEENGRGNFPPRFSGLQFPNYSSELNVNALELDDSALYLCASSLRAGADTDTQYFGPGTRLTVL.

This clone has a single count. The J gene is TRBJ2-2, the V gene TRBV5-1; 9 nucleotides line up with TRBD1. Germline V gene lookup returns CDR1 SGHRS and CDR2 YFSETQ. This CDR3 region has 17 residues. Losses at the gene ends were 4 bases for V and 4 bases for J; bases not matched to a gene: 11. CDR3 residues: CASSGWTGVSSTGELFF. CDR3 in DNA: TGCGCCAGCAGCGGCTGGACAGGGGTGTCGAGCACCGGGGAGCTGTTTTTT. The whole variable domain, remainder taken from reference TRBV5-1 and TRBJ2-2, is KAGVTQTPRYLIKTRGQQVTLSCSPISGHRSVSWYQQTPGQGLQFLFEYFSETQRNKGNFPGRFSGRQFSNSRSEMNVSTLELGDSALYLCASSGWTGVSSTGELFFGEGSRLTVL.

The chain employs TRBV10-1 and TRBJ1-5; D unclear. V was cut by 5 bases and J by 5 bases, with 10 bases left in between. This CDR3 has 13 residues. From germline, CDR1 is WNHNN and CDR2 SYGVQD (reference sequence). The CDR3 reads CASSLDRDQPQHF. DNA of the CDR3: TGCGCCAGCAGTCTCGACCGGGATCAGCCCCAGCATTTT.

The genes are TRBV5-1 and TRBJ2-5; 15 nucleotides match TRBD2. V was clipped by 2 bases and J by 2 bases; unmatched bases: 1. Germline CDR1 and CDR2: SGHRS and YFSETQ. The CDR3 length is 16 residues. Written as DNA, the CDR3 is TGCGCCAGCAGCTTAGGGACTAGCGGGGGGCAAGAGACCCAGTACTTC. It yields the protein CASSLGTSGGQETQYF. Drawing the rest from reference TRBV5-1 and TRBJ2-5, the complete variable domain is KAGVTQTPRYLIKTRGQQVTLSCSPISGHRSVSWYQQTPGQGLQFLFEYFSETQRNKGNFPGRFSGRQFSNSRSEMNVSTLELGDSALYLCASSLGTSGGQETQYFGPGTRLLVL.

This chain joins TRBV2 and TRBJ1-5; D is possibly TRBD1 (6 bases). V dropped 3 bases and J dropped 2 bases, with 17 bases sitting between them. The CDR3 covers 17 residues. The germline V gene has CDR1 SNHLY and CDR2 FYNNEI. CDR3 protein: CASSEPFARGGNQPQHF. The CDR3 DNA sequence: TGTGCCAGCAGTGAGCCCTTCGCCAGGGGCGGCAATCAGCCCCAGCATTTT.

J is TRBJ1-5 and V is TRBV14; 8 bases agree with TRBD1. Germline-derived CDR1 and CDR2 are SGHDN and FVKESK. With 5 bases clipped from V and 1 base from J, the junction kept 7 bases outside the gene matches. The CDR3 sequence is 16 residues long. In nucleotides, the CDR3 is TGTGCCAGCAGCAGAGGACAGGGTCTGAGCAATCAGCCCCAGCATTTT. It yields the protein CASSRGQGLSNQPQHF.

The chain has TRBV9 and TRBJ1-2; no definite D call. Trimming removed 0 bases from V and 5 bases from J, with 14 bases in between. CDR1 and CDR2 from the germline V gene are SGDLS and YYNGEE. The CDR3 loop spans 15 amino acids. The DNA for the CDR3 is TGTGCCAGCAGCGTAGCCCAAAGCGCGGAGTATGGCTACACCTTC. Encoded protein: CASSVAQSAEYGYTF.

The chain recombines TRBV28 with TRBJ1-4, with unresolved D. The CDR3 runs 14 residues. Trimming stripped 7 bases from V and 8 bases from J, with 17 bases between. Germline V gene data show CDR1 as MDHEN and CDR2 as SYDVKM. CDR3 in amino acids: CASTPQETAEKLFF. CDR3 coding DNA: TGTGCCAGCACCCCTCAGGAAACAGCCGAAAAACTGTTTTTT.

This clone is a singleton in its sample. The rearrangement links TRBV7-3 to TRBJ2-1; possibly TRBD1 for D (6 bases). V gave up 5 bases and J gave up 12 bases, with 17 bases separating them. The CDR3 loop spans 13 amino acids. Germline loops: CDR1 SGHTA, CDR2 FQGTGA. In nucleotides, the CDR3 is TGTGCCAGCAGCCCGAAGGACAGTTCTTCGCAGTTCTTC. The encoded protein is CASSPKDSSSQFF. The entire variable domain, with the rest obtained from reference TRBV7-3 and TRBJ2-1, is as follows: GAGVSQTPSNKVTEKGKYVELRCDPISGHTALYWYRQSLGQGPEFLIYFQGTGAADDSGLPNDRFFAVRPEGSVSTLKIQRTERGDSAVYLCASSPKDSSSQFFGPGTRLTVL.

This chain joins TRBV30 and TRBJ1-1; D not certain. V shed 0 bases and J shed 1 base, with 6 bases lying between them. CDR3 length: 13 amino acids. The germline V gene encodes CDR1 GTSNPN and CDR2 SVGIG (reference sequence). The CDR3: CAWSVAWNTEAFF. The CDR3 coding sequence is TGTGCCTGGAGTGTAGCCTGGAACACTGAAGCTTTCTTT.

V and J are TRBV19 and TRBJ2-3; 8 nucleotides agree with TRBD1. Germline CDR1 and CDR2: LNHDA and SQIVND (reference sequence). The CDR3 consists of 14 residues. V lost 7 bases to trimming and J lost 2 bases; unmatched junction nucleotides: 5. CDR3 sequence: CASKRGQVTDTQYF. The DNA for the CDR3 is TGTGCCAGTAAGAGGGGACAGGTCACAGATACGCAGTATTTT.

CDR3 sequence: CASSDVSNQPQHF. The CDR3 region has the DNA TGTGCCAGCAGTGACGTTAGCAATCAGCCCCAGCATTTT. The chain combines TRBV2 with TRBJ1-5; the D is unclear. Trimming removed 3 bases at V and 0 bases at J, with 3 bases between. Germline CDR1 reads SNHLY; CDR2 reads FYNNEI. The CDR3 runs to 13 residues.

This chain joins TRBV27 and TRBJ1-2; D gene uncertain. CDR1 is MNHEY and CDR2 is SMNVEV in the germline V gene (reference sequence). Trimming stripped 2 bases from V and 4 bases from J, with 8 bases between. This CDR3 comprises 13 residues. The CDR3 DNA sequence: TGTGCCAGCAGTTTAGAGGAGGGCTATGGCTACACCTTC. This encodes CASSLEEGYGYTF.

The V and J genes are TRBV5-1 and TRBJ1-2, with 7 bases matching TRBD1. The V and J ends lost 2 bases and 4 bases, in that order; junction bases with no gene match: 8. The CDR3 length is 15 residues. Germline CDR1 and CDR2: SGHRS and YFSETQ. In nucleotides, the CDR3 is TGCGCCAGCAGCTTTAGACAGGGTGGAGGCTATGGCTACACCTTC. Residues: CASSFRQGGGYGYTF.

The chain joins TRBV5-4 to TRBJ1-1, with D unresolved. The ends were cut back, 6 bases at V and 1 base at J, with 10 bases in the middle. CDR1 is SGHNT and CDR2 is YYREEE in the germline V gene (reference sequence). The length of the CDR3 is 13 residues. The CDR3 region is CASNPGQNTEAFF. CDR3 nucleotides: TGTGCCAGCAACCCCGGGCAGAACACTGAAGCTTTCTTT.

The chain couples TRBV7-9 to TRBJ1-2; D perhaps matches TRBD1 (5 bases). The CDR3 sequence is 14 residues long. V was trimmed by 0 bases and J by 6 bases, leaving 11 bases between them. Germline loops: CDR1 SEHNR, CDR2 FQNEAQ (reference sequence). In DNA, the CDR3 is TGTGCCAGCAGCTTAGCGGGGCAGGGAGATGGCTACACCTTC. Protein product: CASSLAGQGDGYTF.

This chain joins TRBV19 and TRBJ1-6; unclear D gene. The CDR3 is 16 amino acids. CDR1 is LNHDA, CDR2 SQIVND, per germline (reference sequence). Between the trimmed V and J ends, which lost 3 bases and 2 bases, there was a span of 11 bases. The CDR3: CASSIRPGAYNSPLHF. The CDR3 DNA is TGTGCCAGTAGTATTAGACCCGGGGCCTATAATTCACCCCTCCACTTT.

The V call is TRBV6-4, the J call TRBJ2-5, with a tentative D call TRBD2 (6 bases). Trimming shortened V by 0 bases and J by 1 base, and 9 bases separated the two germline ends. CDR1 and CDR2 (germline): MRHNA, SNTAGT. The CDR3 has 15 residues. The CDR3, as DNA: TGTGCCAGCAGTGACTCGACTAGGCCCCAAGAGACCCAGTACTTC. Translating gives CASSDSTRPQETQYF.

The V call is TRBV7-6, the J call TRBJ1-1, with unresolved D. Between the trimmed V and J ends, which lost 5 bases and 4 bases, there was a span of 11 bases. Germline V lookup: CDR1 SGHVS, CDR2 FNYEAQ. CDR3 length: 13 residues. The CDR3 DNA follows: TGTGCCAGCAGCCCCTCTCGAGTCACTGAAGCTTTCTTT. This encodes CASSPSRVTEAFF.

The chain has TRBV7-9 and TRBJ2-7, with a tentative D call TRBD1 (6 bases). CDR1 and CDR2 (germline): SEHNR, FQNEAQ (reference sequence). Deletions cut 1 base from V and 0 bases from J, with 13 bases between. The CDR3 length is 16 residues. The DNA of the CDR3 is TGTGCCAGCAGCTTAGTCCGGGACACCCTCTCCTACGAGCAGTACTTC. As protein: CASSLVRDTLSYEQYF.